These T cell receptor beta chains were read from a single sample in a study of siplizumab effects on memory and regulatory T cells. Method: immunoSEQ multiplex PCR; TCRdb's copy keeps in-frame clones and lacks some. The sample carries approximately 100,000 clones, 94% recorded once. The sequenced sample consisted of Tregs sorted from blood. These receptors were collected from a human donor in good health. Each CDR3 is given with its conserved first and last residue. Each record gives: V gene, D gene, CDR3 length, J gene, clone size, CDR3 DNA, CDR3 protein. A D gene is named only where the DNA matches it firmly. Not all rows give a size; the values are once, few, many and, for expanded clones, a class.

v_call: TRBV6-4
d_call: NA
cdr3_length: 13
j_call: TRBJ2-7
clone_size: NA
cdr3_nt: TGTGCCAGCAGTGCTGGAGGGCTTGACGAGCAGTACTTC
cdr3_aa: CASSAGGLDEQYF

v_call: TRBV27
d_call: NA
cdr3_length: 15
j_call: TRBJ2-3
clone_size: NA
cdr3_nt: TGTGCCAGCAGTTTGCAGGGAACTAGCACAGATACGCAGTATTTT
cdr3_aa: CASSLQGTSTDTQYF

v_call: TRBV5-1
d_call: TRBD2
cdr3_length: 19
j_call: TRBJ2-1
clone_size: NA
cdr3_nt: TGCGCCAGCAGGATCCTCCCCGGGACTAGCGGGAGATCCTACAATGAGCAGTTCTTC
cdr3_aa: CASRILPGTSGRSYNEQFF

v_call: TRBV6-6
d_call: NA
cdr3_length: 14
j_call: TRBJ1-5
clone_size: once
cdr3_nt: TGTGCCAGCAGCCGGGACCGATTAAATCAGCCCCAGCATTTT
cdr3_aa: CASSRDRLNQPQHF

v_call: TRBV29-1
d_call: NA
cdr3_length: 13
j_call: TRBJ1-5
clone_size: NA
cdr3_nt: TGCAGCGTACGGACGGCCCCTTATCAGCCCCAGCATTTT
cdr3_aa: CSVRTAPYQPQHF

v_call: TRBV29-1
d_call: NA
cdr3_length: 12
j_call: TRBJ2-7
clone_size: NA
cdr3_nt: TGCAGCGTTGTAAAGGGAACCTACGAGCAGTACTTC
cdr3_aa: CSVVKGTYEQYF

v_call: TRBV27
d_call: NA
cdr3_length: 16
j_call: TRBJ2-2
clone_size: few
cdr3_nt: TGTGCCAGCAGATTACATGGCCTGGGTGGTACCGGGGAGCTGTTTTTT
cdr3_aa: CASRLHGLGGTGELFF

v_call: TRBV5-4
d_call: NA
cdr3_length: 12
j_call: TRBJ2-7
clone_size: few
cdr3_nt: TGTGCCAGCAGCCGGGACACCTACGAGCAGTACTTC
cdr3_aa: CASSRDTYEQYF

v_call: TRBV5-1
d_call: NA
cdr3_length: 13
j_call: TRBJ2-2
clone_size: NA
cdr3_nt: TGCGCCAGCAGACTAGTCAAGGCCGGGGAGCTGTTTTTT
cdr3_aa: CASRLVKAGELFF

v_call: TRBV4-2
d_call: TRBD2
cdr3_length: 19
j_call: TRBJ2-2
clone_size: NA
cdr3_nt: TGTGCCAGCAGCCAAGGGGACGGGACTAGCGGGACCAACACCGGGGAGCTGTTTTTT
cdr3_aa: CASSQGDGTSGTNTGELFF

v_call: TRBV28
d_call: NA
cdr3_length: 15
j_call: TRBJ2-5
clone_size: NA
cdr3_nt: TGTGCCAGCAGTTTAGGGGGCCTGGGTCAAGAGACCCAGTACTTC
cdr3_aa: CASSLGGLGQETQYF

v_call: TRBV10-3
d_call: TRBD2
cdr3_length: 20
j_call: TRBJ2-7
clone_size: NA
cdr3_nt: TGTGCCATCAGGTCGACTAGCGGGAGGGCGGGAGAATCGTGGGTCTACGAGCAGTACTTC
cdr3_aa: CAIRSTSGRAGESWVYEQYF

v_call: TRBV25-1
d_call: NA
cdr3_length: 13
j_call: TRBJ1-4
clone_size: NA
cdr3_nt: TGTGCCAGCAGTGAATTTATCGCCGAAAAACTGTTTTTT
cdr3_aa: CASSEFIAEKLFF

v_call: TRBV6-5
d_call: NA
cdr3_length: 13
j_call: TRBJ1-2
clone_size: NA
cdr3_nt: TGTGCCAGCAGTTACGCCAGGGACTATGGCTACACCTTC
cdr3_aa: CASSYARDYGYTF

v_call: TRBV5-1
d_call: NA
cdr3_length: 15
j_call: TRBJ2-3
clone_size: once
cdr3_nt: TGCGCCAGCAGCCGCGATACAGGAAGCACAGATACGCAGTATTTT
cdr3_aa: CASSRDTGSTDTQYF

v_call: TRBV9
d_call: TRBD1
cdr3_length: 15
j_call: TRBJ1-4
clone_size: NA
cdr3_nt: TGTGCCAGCAGCCCGCGACAGGGCCGATTGGAAAAACTGTTTTTT
cdr3_aa: CASSPRQGRLEKLFF

v_call: TRBV11-3
d_call: NA
cdr3_length: 15
j_call: TRBJ1-3
clone_size: NA
cdr3_nt: TGTGCCAGCAGCTTAGAAGGGGGCTCTGGAAACACCATATATTTT
cdr3_aa: CASSLEGGSGNTIYF

v_call: TRBV12-5
d_call: NA
cdr3_length: 15
j_call: TRBJ1-2
clone_size: NA
cdr3_nt: TGTGCTAGTGGTTTGGTACAATCCCATCTTAGGGGCTACACCTTC
cdr3_aa: CASGLVQSHLRGYTF

v_call: TRBV4-2
d_call: NA
cdr3_length: 15
j_call: TRBJ1-5
clone_size: NA
cdr3_nt: TGTGCCAGCAGCTTCCTGTGGCAGGGCAATCAGCCCCAGCATTTT
cdr3_aa: CASSFLWQGNQPQHF

v_call: TRBV7-9
d_call: NA
cdr3_length: 16
j_call: TRBJ1-4
clone_size: NA
cdr3_nt: TGTGCCAGCAGCCCCCACCCGGACGGCACTTCGGGAAAACTGTTTTTT
cdr3_aa: CASSPHPDGTSGKLFF

v_call: TRBV13
d_call: TRBD2
cdr3_length: 14
j_call: TRBJ2-1
clone_size: NA
cdr3_nt: TGTGCCAGCAGCTTGGATAGCGGGAGGGCCTTTAGGTTCTTC
cdr3_aa: CASSLDSGRAFRFF

v_call: TRBV6-5
d_call: TRBD1
cdr3_length: 13
j_call: TRBJ2-1
clone_size: NA
cdr3_nt: TGTGCCAGCCGGAGGACAGGGTGGAATGAGCAGTTCTTC
cdr3_aa: CASRRTGWNEQFF

v_call: TRBV5-1
d_call: NA
cdr3_length: 13
j_call: TRBJ2-2
clone_size: NA
cdr3_nt: TGCGCCAGCAGCCAGCAGCCTGTCGGGGAGCTGTTTTTT
cdr3_aa: CASSQQPVGELFF

v_call: TRBV7-3
d_call: NA
cdr3_length: 14
j_call: TRBJ2-2
clone_size: NA
cdr3_nt: TGTGCCAGCAGCCAGCAAGTCGGAGCCGGGGAGCTGTTTTTT
cdr3_aa: CASSQQVGAGELFF

v_call: TRBV6-5
d_call: TRBD1
cdr3_length: 15
j_call: TRBJ2-1
clone_size: NA
cdr3_nt: TGTGCCAGCAGTTACATCGGGACAGTGTACAATGAGCAGTTCTTC
cdr3_aa: CASSYIGTVYNEQFF

v_call: TRBV6-1
d_call: NA
cdr3_length: 11
j_call: TRBJ2-1
clone_size: NA
cdr3_nt: TGTGCCAGCAGTGAACTAGAGACGCAGTTCTTC
cdr3_aa: CASSELETQFF

v_call: TRBV5-1
d_call: TRBD1
cdr3_length: 13
j_call: TRBJ2-5
clone_size: NA
cdr3_nt: TGCGCCAGCAGCTATGGACAGGGACAAATCCAGTACTTC
cdr3_aa: CASSYGQGQIQYF

v_call: TRBV7-6
d_call: NA
cdr3_length: 15
j_call: TRBJ2-3
clone_size: NA
cdr3_nt: TGTGCCAGCAGCTTACCGGGAGCTAGCACAGATACGCAGTATTTT
cdr3_aa: CASSLPGASTDTQYF

v_call: TRBV29-1
d_call: NA
cdr3_length: 15
j_call: TRBJ1-2
clone_size: NA
cdr3_nt: TGCAGCGTTGAAGAAATGTTTGGGGGGACGTCGGGCTACACCTTC
cdr3_aa: CSVEEMFGGTSGYTF

v_call: TRBV6-1
d_call: NA
cdr3_length: 11
j_call: TRBJ2-7
clone_size: NA
cdr3_nt: TGTGCCAGCAGAACAGCGACTGTTGAGTACTTC
cdr3_aa: CASRTATVEYF

v_call: TRBV28
d_call: NA
cdr3_length: 17
j_call: TRBJ2-2
clone_size: NA
cdr3_nt: TGTGCCAGCAGTTTATCCGAGAAGGGTCGGATCCCCGGGGAGCTGTTTTTT
cdr3_aa: CASSLSEKGRIPGELFF

v_call: TRBV7-9
d_call: NA
cdr3_length: 13
j_call: TRBJ1-1
clone_size: few
cdr3_nt: TGTGCCAGCAGCTTTATCAGGGAAACTGAAGCTTTCTTT
cdr3_aa: CASSFIRETEAFF

v_call: TRBV18
d_call: NA
cdr3_length: 16
j_call: TRBJ1-6
clone_size: NA
cdr3_nt: TGTGCCAGCTCAGGAGAGTTCATCCGTCTGGGATCACCCCTCCACTTT
cdr3_aa: CASSGEFIRLGSPLHF

v_call: TRBV30
d_call: NA
cdr3_length: 12
j_call: TRBJ2-1
clone_size: NA
cdr3_nt: TGTGCCGGAAATCTCTACCTTAATGAGCAGTTCTTC
cdr3_aa: CAGNLYLNEQFF

v_call: TRBV5-6
d_call: NA
cdr3_length: 12
j_call: TRBJ2-7
clone_size: NA
cdr3_nt: TGTGCCAGCAGTCTCAAAGGGTACGAGCAGTACTTC
cdr3_aa: CASSLKGYEQYF

v_call: TRBV28
d_call: TRBD1
cdr3_length: 15
j_call: TRBJ2-1
clone_size: NA
cdr3_nt: TGTGCCAGCAGTTTGATGGGACAGGGTGTCCATGAGCAGTTCTTC
cdr3_aa: CASSLMGQGVHEQFF

v_call: TRBV19
d_call: TRBD1
cdr3_length: 16
j_call: TRBJ1-2
clone_size: NA
cdr3_nt: TGTGCCAGTAGCCAAGGGACAGCTGGCGCTAACTATGGCTACACCTTC
cdr3_aa: CASSQGTAGANYGYTF

v_call: TRBV11-3
d_call: TRBD2
cdr3_length: 16
j_call: TRBJ2-1
clone_size: NA
cdr3_nt: TGTGCCAGCAGCCGACTAGCGGGAGGGCGGAGCAATGAGCAGTTCTTC
cdr3_aa: CASSRLAGGRSNEQFF

v_call: TRBV27
d_call: NA
cdr3_length: 16
j_call: TRBJ1-5
clone_size: NA
cdr3_nt: TGTGCCAGCAGTTTATCAGGGGGTCCCCTGAATCAGCCCCAGCATTTT
cdr3_aa: CASSLSGGPLNQPQHF

v_call: TRBV28
d_call: NA
cdr3_length: 11
j_call: TRBJ2-4
clone_size: once
cdr3_nt: TGTGCCAGCACAGCCAAAAACATTCAGTACTTC
cdr3_aa: CASTAKNIQYF

v_call: TRBV7-3
d_call: TRBD2
cdr3_length: 14
j_call: TRBJ2-1
clone_size: NA
cdr3_nt: TGTGCCAGCAGTTCTAGCGGGAGGGTCAATGAGCAGTTCTTC
cdr3_aa: CASSSSGRVNEQFF

v_call: TRBV30
d_call: NA
cdr3_length: 16
j_call: TRBJ2-1
clone_size: NA
cdr3_nt: TGTGCCTGGAGTGTAAGGCGGATTAGCTCCTACAATGAGCAGTTCTTC
cdr3_aa: CAWSVRRISSYNEQFF

v_call: TRBV29-1
d_call: NA
cdr3_length: 13
j_call: TRBJ1-1
clone_size: NA
cdr3_nt: TGCAGCGCTGGCCTTCAGTTGAACACTGAAGCTTTCTTT
cdr3_aa: CSAGLQLNTEAFF

v_call: TRBV28
d_call: NA
cdr3_length: 14
j_call: TRBJ2-4
clone_size: NA
cdr3_nt: TGTGCCAGCACAAAACCCGGGACCAAAAACATTCAGTACTTC
cdr3_aa: CASTKPGTKNIQYF

v_call: TRBV15
d_call: NA
cdr3_length: 14
j_call: TRBJ2-1
clone_size: NA
cdr3_nt: TGTGCCACCAGCAGAGGGTCCCTTTTCCAGGAGCAGTTCTTC
cdr3_aa: CATSRGSLFQEQFF

v_call: TRBV5-1
d_call: NA
cdr3_length: 16
j_call: TRBJ2-1
clone_size: NA
cdr3_nt: TGCGCCAGCAGCTTGGCGCGCGAGCGGGTATACAATGAGCAGTTCTTC
cdr3_aa: CASSLARERVYNEQFF